This T cell receptor (beta chain) derives from a study of cytomegalovirus exposure and HLA in healthy donors. Study-level findings and limits: The study flagged roughly 150 TCR beta chains as cytomegalovirus-associated.

Germline CDR1 LGHNA, CDR2 YSLEER. The CDR3 is made up of 14 amino acids. Between the trimmed V and J ends, which lost 0 bases and 5 bases, there was a span of 10 bases. Clones were read by immunoSEQ multiplex PCR, and TCRdb kept only the in-frame ones, dropping some. The data contain over 60,000 clones, approximately 96% of them singletons. This clone has just a few counts. Its antigen is as yet unknown. Sequenced material: PBMCs. The chain employs TRBV4-3 and TRBJ1-1; maybe TRBD1 (5 bases). The receptor was isolated from a man younger than 30 in good health and CMV-seronegative. CDR3 DNA sequence: TGCGCCAGCAGCCAAGATGGGGCGTGGACTGAAGCTTTCTTT. This gives the protein CASSQDGAWTEAFF.